This T cell receptor beta chain emerged from a study of T cell repertoires in cytomegalovirus infection. Study in general: Evidence of both CMV infection and a matching HLA type came from public TCR beta signatures.

V lost 5 bases and J 5 bases, leaving 12 bases between the germline ends. The germline V gene encodes CDR1 SEHNR and CDR2 FQNEAQ (reference sequence). This CDR3 comprises 14 residues. A note on this clonotype: What it recognizes is unknown.

TCRdb independently ran MiXCR on the reads; one entry per CDR3 protein. The data contain some 700,000 distinct CDR3 sequences, roughly 33% of them singletons. Study-level findings and limits: HLA-C-restricted, CMV-specific TCR beta clonotypes were dominant ex vivo.

The sequencing here drew on cultured PBMCs, taken from culture after CMV antigen stimulation. The rearrangement uses TRBV7-9 and TRBJ1-4, with D perhaps matching TRBD1 (5 bases). This TCR was recovered from a human donor in good health (CMV status not recorded). Some clones in this sample may be carry-over from other donors' samples. CDR3 coding DNA: TGTGCCAGCAGCATCAGGACAAGAAATGAAAAACTGTTTTTT. As protein: CASSIRTRNEKLFF.